The sequence of this T cell receptor (beta chain) was determined in a study of T cells in severe cutaneous drug reactions. Notes on the study in general: Carbamazepine-induced Stevens-Johnson syndrome or toxic epidermal necrolysis patients showed strongly raised TRBV12-4, roughly 30% in blister cells and about 4.8% in PBMC. Tolerant-control and healthy-donor PBMC lacked or rarely had the public CDR3 found in blisters.

By frequency, this clonotype is medium-sized (0.01 to 0.1%). Antigen unknown. Bulk and single-cell libraries used iRepertoire multiplex PCR with TCR subtype-specific primers. Each CDR3 protein gets one entry in TCRdb, which reprocessed the multiplex PCR reads and gives no DNA. The sample holds over 1,000 distinct CDR3 sequences. Carbamazepine had induced Stevens-Johnson syndrome or toxic epidermal necrolysis in the sequenced donors. Germline V gives CDR1 LNHDA, CDR2 SQIVND (reference sequence). The CDR3 spans 15 residues. Sample: PBMCs. This sequence was found in a human donor with a severe cutaneous adverse drug reaction. The rearrangement links TRBV19 to TRBJ2-2. The CDR3 protein is CASSTDRLNTGELFF. Full variable domain (missing parts from reference TRBV19 and TRBJ2-2): DGGITQSPKYLFRKEGQNVTLSCEQNLNHDAMYWYRQDPGQGLRLIYYSQIVNDFQKGDIAEGYSVSREKKESFPLTVTSAQKNPTAFYLCASSTDRLNTGELFFGEGSRLTVL.